Presented here are 10 T cell receptor beta chains from one specimen sequenced in a study of beta chain features in type 1 diabetes. Of the isolated RNA, all was reverse transcribed, and so the sequenced material was expressed TCRB transcripts. Generated by immunoSEQ multiplex PCR, the TCRdb table keeps only in-frame clones and is missing some. The data show over 700,000 clones, roughly a sixth seen once. Material for sequencing was naive CD4+ T cells from blood. These receptors were obtained from a woman aged 18-30 years in good health.

This clone was seen only a few times. V and J are TRBV7-2 and TRBJ2-7; TRBD1 is a possible D gene (6 bases). The CDR3 runs to 14 residues. Trimming cost V 6 bases and J 0 bases, with 12 bases left between them. Germline CDR1 is SGHTA and CDR2 is FQGNSA. CDR3 sequence: CASRPTGYSYEQYF. CDR3 bases: TGTGCCAGCAGACCCACAGGGTACTCCTACGAGCAGTACTTC.

This clone has just a few counts. The chain employs TRBV18 and TRBJ2-3; 10 positions agree with TRBD2. The J segment lost 1 base and the V segment lost 1 base, leaving 5 bases of the junction unmatched. Germline assignment: CDR1 KGHSH and CDR2 LQKENI. The CDR3 is made up of 17 amino acids. CDR3 protein: CASSPLRLAGGTDTQYF. For the CDR3, the DNA is TGTGCCAGCTCACCACTGAGGCTAGCGGGAGGCACAGATACGCAGTATTTT. The whole variable domain, remainder taken from reference TRBV18 and TRBJ2-3, is NAGVMQNPRHLVRRRGQEARLRCSPMKGHSHVYWYRQLPEEGLKFMVYLQKENIIDESGMPKERFSAEFPKEGPSILRIQQVVRGDSAAYFCASSPLRLAGGTDTQYFGPGTRLTVL.

This chain links TRBV18 with TRBJ2-5; D remains unclear. The DNA matches TRBJ2-7 better at its end, which makes the J call doubtful. This CDR3 is 13 amino acids long. Germline loops: CDR1 KGHSH, CDR2 LQKENI. CDR3 coding DNA: TGTGCCAGCTCCCTAGGGCGTTCCTACGAGCAGTACTTC. Translation: CASSLGRSYEQYF.

This clone has a single count. V gene TRBV7-2 combines with J gene TRBJ2-1; D possibly corresponds to TRBD2 (6 bases). V lost 7 bases, J lost 0 bases, and 10 bases lay in between. Looked up from germline, CDR1 is SGHTA and CDR2 is FQGNSA. The CDR3 is 14 amino acids. The CDR3 coding sequence is TGTGCCAGCACCTCGACTAGCTCCTACAATGAGCAGTTCTTC. Its translation is CASTSTSSYNEQFF.

This clone was counted between two and nine times. The chain employs TRBV6-6 and TRBJ1-1; tentative D call: TRBD1 (5 bases). V was pared by 5 bases and J by 4 bases, with 14 bases between. The CDR3 is 14 amino acids. Germline CDR1 and CDR2: MNHNY and SVGAGI (reference sequence). CDR3 sequence reads: CASSTNQGGTEAFF. CDR3 nucleotide sequence: TGTGCCAGCAGTACCAATCAGGGAGGCACTGAAGCTTTCTTT.

The V call is TRBV27, the J call TRBJ2-5, with 7 bases lining up with TRBD2. CDR1 and CDR2 from the germline V gene are MNHEY and SMNVEV (reference sequence). V gave up 0 bases and J gave up 2 bases; unmatched junction bases: 3. The CDR3 contains 15 residues. The CDR3 nucleotides read TGTGCCAGCAGTTTATCAGCGGGGAGGCAAGAGACCCAGTACTTC. It codes for CASSLSAGRQETQYF.

The sample holds a few counts of this clone. The V and J genes are TRBV28 and TRBJ2-7; D is possibly TRBD1 (6 bases). CDR3 size: 14 residues. V dropped 6 bases and J dropped 2 bases, with 14 bases sitting between them. Germline V lookup: CDR1 MDHEN, CDR2 SYDVKM. CDR3 region: CASRPTGRTYEQYF. The CDR3 bases are TGTGCCAGCAGGCCCACAGGGAGAACCTACGAGCAGTACTTC.

A few counts support this clone. This sequence joins TRBV19 and TRBJ2-6, with TRBD1 matching over 11 bases. After removal of 4 bases from V and 2 bases from J, the junction contained 7 bases not matched to a gene. The germline V gene has CDR1 LNHDA and CDR2 SQIVND (reference sequence). This CDR3 contains 18 residues. The CDR3 DNA sequence: TGTGCCAGTAGTACGAAGGGACAGGGGGTGACTGGGGCCAACGTCCTGACTTTC. Translated: CASSTKGQGVTGANVLTF.

This clone was counted a few times. The DNA of the CDR3 is TGTGCCAGCAGTTACTCGGCGGGGCTAGGGTCAACTGAGCAGTTCTTC. It codes for CASSYSAGLGSTEQFF. V and J are TRBV6-6 and TRBJ2-1; D may be TRBD2 (6 bases). The CDR3 loop spans 16 amino acids. Germline lookup yields CDR1 MNHNY and CDR2 SVGAGI (reference sequence). V lost 0 bases, J lost 9 bases, and 18 bases lay in between.

This chain uses TRBV11-2 with TRBJ2-5; D is unresolved. The length of the CDR3 is 13 residues. V shed 2 bases and J shed 4 bases, with 8 bases lying between them. Germline V lookup: CDR1 SGHAT, CDR2 FQNNGV. CDR3 nucleotides: TGTGCCAGCAGCTTACGACCCGGAGAGACCCAGTACTTC. It is translated as CASSLRPGETQYF. Variable domain in full (rest from reference TRBV11-2 and TRBJ2-5): EAGVAQSPRYKIIEKRQSVAFWCNPISGHATLYWYQQILGQGPKLLIQFQNNGVVDDSQLPKDRFSAERLKGVDSTLKIQPAKLEDSAVYLCASSLRPGETQYFGPGTRLLVL.